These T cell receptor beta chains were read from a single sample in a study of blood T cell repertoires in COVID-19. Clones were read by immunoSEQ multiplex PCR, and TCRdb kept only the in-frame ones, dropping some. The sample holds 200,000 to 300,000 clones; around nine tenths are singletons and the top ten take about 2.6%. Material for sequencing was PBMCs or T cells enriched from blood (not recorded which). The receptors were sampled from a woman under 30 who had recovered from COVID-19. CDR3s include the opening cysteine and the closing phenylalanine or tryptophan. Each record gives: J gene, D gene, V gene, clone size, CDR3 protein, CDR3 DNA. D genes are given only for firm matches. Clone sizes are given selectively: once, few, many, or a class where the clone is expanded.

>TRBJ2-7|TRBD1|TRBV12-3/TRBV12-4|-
CASRDRSSYEQYF
TGTGCCAGCAGGGACAGGAGTAGCTACGAGCAGTACTTC
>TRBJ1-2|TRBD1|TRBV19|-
CASSTRTGNGYTF
TGTGCCAGTAGTACCCGGACAGGCAATGGCTACACCTTC
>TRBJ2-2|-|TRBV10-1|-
CASSLSSGELFF
TGCGCCAGCAGTCTTTCCTCCGGGGAGCTGTTTTTT
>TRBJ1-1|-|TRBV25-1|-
CASSEWGGTEAFF
TGTGCCAGCAGTGAATGGGGGGGCACTGAAGCTTTCTTT
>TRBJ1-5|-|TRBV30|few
CAWSVPSLRGSQPQHF
TGTGCCTGGAGTGTACCCTCGTTGCGCGGGTCACAGCCCCAGCATTTT
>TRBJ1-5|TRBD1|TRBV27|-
CASSPGQDHQPQHF
TGTGCCAGCAGTCCGGGACAGGACCATCAGCCCCAGCATTTT
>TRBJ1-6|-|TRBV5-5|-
CASSFTGDSPLHF
TGTGCCAGCAGCTTCACCGGAGATTCACCCCTCCACTTT
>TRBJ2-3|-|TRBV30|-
CAWSVFGSTDTQYF
TGTGCCTGGAGTGTATTCGGGAGCACAGATACGCAGTATTTT
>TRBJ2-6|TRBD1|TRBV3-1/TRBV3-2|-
CASSQWAGTGGSSRNSGANVLTF
TGTGCCAGCAGCCAATGGGCCGGGACAGGGGGCTCGAGTAGAAACTCTGGGGCCAACGTCCTGACTTTC
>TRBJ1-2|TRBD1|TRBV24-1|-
CATSDGPGTAYGYTF
TGTGCCACCAGTGACGGACCTGGGACAGCCTATGGCTACACCTTC
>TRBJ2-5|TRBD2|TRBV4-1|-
CASNEVAGQQETQYF
TGCGCCAGTAATGAGGTAGCGGGTCAGCAAGAGACCCAGTACTTC
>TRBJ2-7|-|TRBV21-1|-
CASSTAPGLAVLYEQYF
TGTGCCAGCAGCACAGCGCCGGGACTAGCGGTCCTCTACGAGCAGTACTTC
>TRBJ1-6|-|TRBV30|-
CAWSVRSGSPLHF
TGTGCCTGGAGTGTCCGGAGTGGTTCACCCCTCCACTTT
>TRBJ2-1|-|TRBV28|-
CASKYYNEQFF
TGTGCCAGCAAATACTACAATGAGCAGTTCTTC
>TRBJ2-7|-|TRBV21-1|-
CASSKVAGTVEEQYF
TGTGCCAGCAGCAAAGTCGCCGGGACAGTGGAAGAGCAGTACTTC
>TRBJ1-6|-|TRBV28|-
CASSLPTDYNSPLHF
TGTGCCAGCAGTTTACCGACAGACTATAATTCACCCCTCCACTTT
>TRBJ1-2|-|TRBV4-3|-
CASSQDAISRTNGYTF
TGCGCCAGCAGCCAAGATGCAATTTCCCGGACTAATGGCTACACCTTC
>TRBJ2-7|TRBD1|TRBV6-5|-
CASSFQGTGGTEQYF
TGTGCCAGCAGTTTCCAGGGGACAGGGGGTACCGAGCAGTACTTC
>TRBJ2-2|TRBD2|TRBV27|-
CASSPMFAGGPAGELFF
TGTGCCAGCAGTCCCATGTTTGCGGGAGGGCCTGCCGGGGAGCTGTTTTTT
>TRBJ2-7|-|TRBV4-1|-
CASSQGVGYSEQYF
TGCGCCAGCAGCCAAGGGGTCGGGTACTCCGAGCAGTACTTC
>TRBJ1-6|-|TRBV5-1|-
CASSTPESSGNSPLHF
TGCGCCAGCAGCACCCCGGAGAGCTCCGGGAATTCACCCCTCCACTTT
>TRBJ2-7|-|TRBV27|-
CASSLSETSRYNEQYF
TGTGCCAGCAGTTTATCCGAGACTAGTAGATATAACGAGCAGTACTTC
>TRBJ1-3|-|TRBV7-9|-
CASSPGWIGNTIYF
TGTGCCAGCAGCCCAGGATGGATCGGAAACACCATATATTTT
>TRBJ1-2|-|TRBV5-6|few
CASSLVEGVTRYTF
TGTGCCAGCAGCTTGGTGGAGGGCGTCACACGCTACACCTTC
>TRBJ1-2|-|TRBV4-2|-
CASSLSSSYGYTF
TGTGCCAGCAGCCTAAGTTCTTCCTACGGCTACACCTTC
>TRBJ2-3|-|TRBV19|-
CASTTTGVRGNTQYF
TGTGCCAGTACCACGACAGGAGTTCGGGGAAATACGCAGTATTTT
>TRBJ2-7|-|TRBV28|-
CASNSLYEQYF
TGTGCCAGCAATTCCCTCTACGAGCAGTACTTC
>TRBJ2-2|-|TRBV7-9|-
CASSEVIRTYGELFF
TGTGCCAGCAGCGAAGTAATAAGGACATACGGGGAGCTGTTTTTT
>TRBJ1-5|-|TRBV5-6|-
CASSYREQPQHF
TGTGCCAGCAGCTACAGGGAGCAGCCCCAGCATTTT
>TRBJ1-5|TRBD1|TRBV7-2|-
CASSLTWGTAANQPQHF
TGTGCCAGCAGCTTAACGTGGGGGACAGCTGCAAATCAGCCCCAGCATTTT
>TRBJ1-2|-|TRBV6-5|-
CASRLRVTGGYTF
TGTGCCAGCAGGCTCCGGGTGACCGGGGGCTACACCTTC
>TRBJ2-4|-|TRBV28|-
CASSPMGRLAKNIQYF
TGTGCCAGCAGTCCAATGGGGAGGCTAGCCAAAAACATTCAGTACTTC
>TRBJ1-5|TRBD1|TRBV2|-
CASSEGTGTDQPQHF
TGTGCCAGCAGTGAAGGGACAGGGACCGATCAGCCCCAGCATTTT
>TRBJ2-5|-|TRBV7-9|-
CASSFLDSSRETQYF
TGTGCCAGCAGCTTCTTGGACAGCTCGCGAGAGACCCAGTACTTC
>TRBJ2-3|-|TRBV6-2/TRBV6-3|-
CASSYAAYTQYF
TGTGCCAGCAGTTACGCGGCGTATACGCAGTATTTT
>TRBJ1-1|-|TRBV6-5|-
CASRVTGPTEAFF
TGTGCCAGCAGGGTGACAGGCCCTACTGAAGCTTTCTTT
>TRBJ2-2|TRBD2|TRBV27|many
CASSSPMSGRFTGELFF
TGTGCCAGCAGTTCCCCCATGAGCGGGAGGTTCACCGGGGAGCTGTTTTTT
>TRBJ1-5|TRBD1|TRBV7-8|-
CASSLDRGFVAQPQHF
TGTGCCAGCAGCTTGGACAGGGGGTTTGTGGCTCAGCCCCAGCATTTT
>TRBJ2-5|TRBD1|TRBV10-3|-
CAIRKGQGEETQYF
TGTGCCATCAGGAAGGGACAGGGGGAAGAGACCCAGTACTTC
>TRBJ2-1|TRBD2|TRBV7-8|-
CASSHLRGGRTLYNEQFF
TGTGCCAGCAGCCACCTCCGGGGCGGGAGGACTTTATACAATGAGCAGTTCTTC
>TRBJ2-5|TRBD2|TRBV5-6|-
CASSLVVASGWVRQETQYF
TGTGCCAGCAGCTTGGTAGTGGCTAGCGGGTGGGTTCGGCAAGAGACCCAGTACTTC
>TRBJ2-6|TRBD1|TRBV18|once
CASSPPAGGSISGANVLTF
TGTGCCAGCTCACCACCGGCAGGGGGCTCAATCTCTGGGGCCAACGTCCTGACTTTC
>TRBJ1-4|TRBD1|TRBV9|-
CASSDGTGIDEKLFF
TGTGCCAGCAGCGACGGGACAGGGATAGATGAAAAACTGTTTTTT
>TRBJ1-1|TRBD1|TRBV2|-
CASSEFGTGDAAFF
TGTGCCAGCAGTGAATTCGGGACAGGGGATGCAGCTTTCTTT
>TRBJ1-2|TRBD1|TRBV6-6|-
CASSQDRDTYGYTF
TGTGCCAGCAGCCAGGACAGGGACACCTATGGCTACACCTTC
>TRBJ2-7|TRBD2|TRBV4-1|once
CASSQEPAGTTSYEQYF
TGCGCCAGCAGCCAAGAACCCGCCGGGACTACTTCCTACGAGCAGTACTTC
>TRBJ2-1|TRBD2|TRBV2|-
CASTLGLAGGHEQFF
TGTGCCAGCACCTTAGGACTAGCGGGAGGGCATGAGCAGTTCTTC
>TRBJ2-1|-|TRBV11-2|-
CASSFQLRASGEQFF
TGTGCCAGCAGCTTTCAACTCCGAGCATCCGGTGAGCAGTTCTTC
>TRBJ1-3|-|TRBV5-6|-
CASSFSGVGNTIYF
TGTGCCAGCAGCTTCTCCGGGGTTGGAAACACCATATATTTT
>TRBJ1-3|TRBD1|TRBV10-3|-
CAISYRTGAGNTIYF
TGTGCCATCAGCTATCGGACAGGTGCTGGAAACACCATATATTTT
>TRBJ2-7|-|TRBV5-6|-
CASSSGGQNPTYEQYF
TGTGCCAGCAGCTCGGGGGGCCAGAACCCTACCTACGAGCAGTACTTC
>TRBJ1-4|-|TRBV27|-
CASSLTGIGEKLFF
TGTGCCAGCAGTTTAACCGGGATTGGGGAAAAACTGTTTTTT
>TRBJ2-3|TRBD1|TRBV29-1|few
CSVYGAGQGITDTQYF
TGCAGCGTTTATGGGGCCGGACAGGGGATCACAGATACGCAGTATTTT
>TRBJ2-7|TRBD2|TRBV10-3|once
CAISEGSGGAYEQYF
TGTGCCATCAGTGAGGGGAGCGGGGGGGCTTACGAGCAGTACTTC
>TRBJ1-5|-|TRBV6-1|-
CASSEVQINQPQHF
TGTGCCAGCAGTGAAGTACAGATCAATCAGCCCCAGCATTTT